These T cell receptor beta chains were read from a single sample in a study of blood T cell repertoires in COVID-19. The repertoire was sequenced with immunoSEQ multiplex PCR; TCRdb's copy has only in-frame clones and lacks some. Found here are over 45,000 clones, more than 85% of them singletons; the top ten hold less than 4%. What was sequenced was peripheral blood. The receptors were sampled from a man in his forties or fifties with acute or convalescent COVID-19. Both conserved end residues are trimmed from each CDR3.

j_call | v_call | cdr3_aa
TRBJ1-6 | TRBV21-1 | ASSRPDGTEDYNSPLH
TRBJ2-6 | TRBV12-5 | ASGPGSGANVLT
TRBJ1-2 | TRBV2 | ASSENPDNYGYT
TRBJ1-6 | TRBV4-2 | ASSQEDSRSSYNSPLH
TRBJ2-1 | TRBV7-7 | ASSFESGRRSEQF
TRBJ2-7 | TRBV5-1 | ASSKVGTGTNVIPYEQY
TRBJ2-5 | TRBV9 | ASSPQPSGWGGAETQY
TRBJ2-1 | TRBV5-1 | ASSLEGQGIPNEQF
TRBJ2-6 | TRBV19 | ASSSIGQGLSGANVLT
TRBJ1-4 | TRBV3-1/TRBV3-2 | ASSPARVLGGEKLF
TRBJ1-2 | TRBV6-1 | ASSDSYGYT
TRBJ2-1 | TRBV5-5 | ASGSQTQVNNEQF
TRBJ2-2 | TRBV11-3 | ASSLGVSGDTGELF
TRBJ1-4 | TRBV5-1 | ASSLGTGEKLF
TRBJ1-3 | TRBV12-5 | ASGIDSSGNTIY
TRBJ2-7 | TRBV5-8 | ASSLVSDIFYEQY
TRBJ1-3 | TRBV29-1 | SVERGMGNTIY
TRBJ2-1 | TRBV15 | ATSRAQYNEQF
TRBJ1-4 | TRBV10-3 | AIRGQGAGEKLF
TRBJ2-7 | TRBV29-1 | SVKPDRGYEQY
TRBJ2-1 | TRBV6-5 | ASSYSVRQGGNEQF
TRBJ2-5 | TRBV10-3 | AIRQAAGEETQY
TRBJ1-5 | TRBV7-2 | ASSLAIRDQPQH
TRBJ2-3 | TRBV2 | ASQQGDTQY
TRBJ1-1 | TRBV4-2 | ASSQVPGGTEAF
TRBJ1-2 | TRBV27 | ASAADRPAGYT
TRBJ1-4 | TRBV7-9 | ASSLGGWTTNEKLF
TRBJ2-2 | TRBV6-2/TRBV6-3 | ASSLWGAAGELF
TRBJ2-1 | TRBV24-1 | ATSDHLAGRDNEQF
TRBJ2-1 | TRBV12-3/TRBV12-4 | ASSLLSVNEQF
TRBJ2-2 | TRBV7-8 | ASSARQNTGELF
TRBJ2-7 | TRBV5-1 | ASSFTGTEVSEQY
TRBJ2-2 | TRBV5-6 | ASSSPGLGTGELF
TRBJ1-2 | TRBV11-3 | ASSLDGGQFDGYT
TRBJ2-7 | TRBV5-1 | ASSLGTDYEQY
TRBJ1-5 | TRBV7-2 | ASSLAGPLTGQPQH
TRBJ1-5 | TRBV5-6 | ASSLNPRSNQPQH
TRBJ2-7 | TRBV3-1/TRBV3-2 | ASSPASGPQY
TRBJ2-7 | TRBV6-5 | ASSTDRKAYEQY
TRBJ2-6 | TRBV28 | ASSPGQGKSGANVLT
TRBJ2-5 | TRBV4-1 | TSSLEGGRVGETQY
TRBJ2-3 | TRBV18 | ASSPQGSSTDTQY
TRBJ1-1 | TRBV6-5 | ASTRTGLLGEAF
TRBJ2-7 | TRBV6-5 | ASSRQGQDYEQY
TRBJ1-5 | TRBV30 | AWSAEGGRNQPQH
TRBJ2-3 | TRBV6-4 | ASSRTRTDTQY
TRBJ2-1 | TRBV19 | ASSIQTGLAGNEQF
TRBJ2-6 | TRBV5-4 | ASSLRQGARGANVLT
TRBJ1-4 | TRBV19 | ASSILPSGAGEKLF